The T cell receptor beta chain described here comes from a study of neoadjuvant anti-PD-1 for oral cavity cancer. Time point of the sample: after neoadjuvant nivolumab, at surgical resection. The CDR3 sequence is 16 residues long. V lost 4 bases to trimming and J lost 0 bases, with 16 bases between them. CDR1 and CDR2 (germline): SGHRS, YFSETQ. The data were produced by immunoSEQ multiplex PCR, yet TCRdb's version contains in-frame clones alone and is incomplete. The table includes 55,000 to 75,000 clones, 80% to 90% detected once. The receptor's source is a person aged 40-85 years with oral cavity squamous cell carcinoma. This chain connects TRBV5-1 to TRBJ1-1; D is undetermined. The specimen was PBMCs, collected after nivolumab (anti-PD-1) treatment. The CDR3 protein is CASSPGGPGMNTEAFF. CDR3 nucleotides: TGCGCCAGCAGCCCCGGAGGCCCGGGTATGAACACTGAAGCTTTCTTT.